This T cell receptor (beta chain) stems from a study of human T cells and chemical hapten exposure. Study context: There were weekly diphenylcyclopropenone doses to the scalp for patients throughout the roughly 25-week study.

TCRdb recomputed calls from the RACE reads with MiXCR, one row per CDR3 protein. The data hold roughly 40,000 distinct CDR3 sequences, with 9.5% to 10% observed a single time. Regarding time point: patch test 2, 6 weeks after DPC sensitization. Indicated treatment: therapeutic diphenylcyclopropenone sensitization with weekly scalp DPC. The authors' total RNA extraction used unfractionated whole blood. This clonotype was seen many times. Its antigen is undetermined. This CDR3 has 16 amino acids. Germline V gene lookup returns CDR1 MDHEN and CDR2 SYDVKM. Losses at the gene ends were 4 bases for V and 4 bases for J; bases not matched to a gene: 9. Findings and limits, study-wide: Counts of TCRs expanded at PT1 correlated positively with patch test score.

The chain links TRBV28 to TRBJ1-1, with 10 bases that match TRBD1. This clonotype originated in a woman younger than 45 with alopecia areata. Some clones in this sample may be carry-over from other donors' samples. This specimen consisted of whole blood, obtained in connection with sensitization to the hapten diphenylcyclopropenone (DPC). CDR3 coding DNA: TGTGCCAGCAGTTCCCGACAGGGGGCGCAAATCACTGAAGCTTTCTTT. Protein sequence: CASSSRQGAQITEAFF.